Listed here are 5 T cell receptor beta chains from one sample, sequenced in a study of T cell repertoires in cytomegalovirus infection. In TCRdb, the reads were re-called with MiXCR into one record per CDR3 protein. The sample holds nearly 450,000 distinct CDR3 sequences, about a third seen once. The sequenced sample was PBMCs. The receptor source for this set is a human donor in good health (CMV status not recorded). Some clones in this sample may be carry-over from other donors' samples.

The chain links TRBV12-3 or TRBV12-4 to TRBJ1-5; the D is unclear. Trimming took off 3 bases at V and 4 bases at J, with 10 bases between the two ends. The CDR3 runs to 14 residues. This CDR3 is CASSFLLVNQPQHF. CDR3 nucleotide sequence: TGTGCCAGCAGTTTCCTTTTGGTAAATCAGCCCCAGCATTTT.

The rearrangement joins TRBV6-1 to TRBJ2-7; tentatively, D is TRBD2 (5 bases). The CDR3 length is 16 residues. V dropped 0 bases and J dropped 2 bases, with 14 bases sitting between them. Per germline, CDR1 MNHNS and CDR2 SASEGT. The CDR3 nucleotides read TGTGCCAGCAGTGAAGCATCGGGGTTAATTCCCTACGAGCAGTACTTC. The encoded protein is CASSEASGLIPYEQYF.

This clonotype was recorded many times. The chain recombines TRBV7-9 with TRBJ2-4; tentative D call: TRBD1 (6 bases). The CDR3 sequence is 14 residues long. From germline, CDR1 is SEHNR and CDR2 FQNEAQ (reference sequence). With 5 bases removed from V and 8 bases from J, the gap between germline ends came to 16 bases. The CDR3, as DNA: TGTGCCAGCAGCACCCAGACAGGCTCCGACATTCAGTACTTC. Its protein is CASSTQTGSDIQYF.

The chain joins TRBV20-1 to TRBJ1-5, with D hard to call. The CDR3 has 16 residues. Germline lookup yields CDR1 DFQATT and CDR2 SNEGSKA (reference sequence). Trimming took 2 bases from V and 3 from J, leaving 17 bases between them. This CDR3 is CSARSGVGFANQPQHF. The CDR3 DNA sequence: TGCAGTGCTAGATCTGGAGTGGGGTTTGCCAATCAGCCCCAGCATTTT.

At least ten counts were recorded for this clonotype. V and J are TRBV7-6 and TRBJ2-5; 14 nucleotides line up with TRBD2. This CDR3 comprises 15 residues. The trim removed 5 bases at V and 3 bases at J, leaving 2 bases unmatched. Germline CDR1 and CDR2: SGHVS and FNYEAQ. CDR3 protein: CASSMTSGGEETQYF. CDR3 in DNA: TGTGCCAGCAGCATGACTAGCGGGGGGGAAGAGACCCAGTACTTC.